The next 22 T cell receptor beta chains were all read from a single sample in a study of T-cell memory formation after mild COVID-19. One entry per CDR3 protein results from TCRdb running MiXCR on the 5' RACE reads. The table lists around 400,000 distinct CDR3 sequences, roughly a quarter of them singletons, with about 10% in the top ten. Material for sequencing was PBMCs or a T cell subset sorted from them (not recorded which). All receptors derive from an adult woman who had mild COVID-19 (a few samples of this study predate the infection). Cell type and time point are not known.

The chain employs TRBV19 and TRBJ1-5, with D maybe TRBD1 (6 bases). The CDR3 contains 18 residues. Germline lookup yields CDR1 LNHDA and CDR2 SQIVND (reference sequence). V was clipped by 6 bases and J by 0 bases, with 21 bases between them. CDR3 nucleotides: TGTGCCAGTAGCCCTACGGACAGAAAACTTAATAGCAATCAGCCCCAGCATTTT. The encoded protein is CASSPTDRKLNSNQPQHF.

Only a few counts were recorded for this clonotype. This sequence joins TRBV5-6 and TRBJ1-5; D may be TRBD1 (5 bases). Per the germline V gene, CDR1 is SGHDT and CDR2 is YYEEEE. The CDR3 runs to 12 residues. V was shortened by 3 bases and J by 9 bases, with 10 bases between the two germline ends. The CDR3 loop is CASSWGSGPQHF. The CDR3 DNA follows: TGTGCCAGCAGCTGGGGCTCTGGGCCCCAGCATTTT.

This chain connects TRBV24-1 to TRBJ1-1; 7 bases map to TRBD1. The CDR3 totals 15 residues. J was trimmed by 3 bases and V by 7 bases; bases with no gene match: 10. CDR1 is KGHDR and CDR2 is SFDVKD in the germline V gene. CDR3 nucleotide sequence: TGTGCCACCAGAAAGACAGACAGGGACGACACTGAAGCTTTCTTT. Translation: CATRKTDRDDTEAFF.

This clonotype has at least ten counts. The chain links TRBV7-9 to TRBJ1-1; weak D call: TRBD1 (6 bases). The germline V gene encodes CDR1 SEHNR and CDR2 FQNEAQ (reference sequence). V dropped 1 base and J dropped 8 bases, with 8 bases sitting between them. This CDR3 is 12 amino acids long. CDR3 DNA sequence: TGTGCCAGCAGCTTAGATACAGGGGAAGCTTTCTTT. Protein: CASSLDTGEAFF.

This clonotype was recorded many times. The rearrangement links TRBV6-2 or TRBV6-3 to TRBJ2-2; D gene uncertain. CDR1 and CDR2 (germline): MNHEY, SVGEGT. Trimming left V 2 bases short and J 2 bases short, with 30 bases between. The CDR3 loop spans 22 amino acids. CDR3 DNA: TGTGCCAGCAGTTACCTGCTGGAATTTTGGGTTGCAGTTCCCACAAACACCGGGGAGCTGTTTTTT. Translating it yields CASSYLLEFWVAVPTNTGELFF.

There are a few counts of this clonotype. The rearrangement links TRBV5-1 to TRBJ1-1; D may be TRBD1 (5 bases). Per germline, CDR1 SGHRS and CDR2 YFSETQ. V lost 4 bases, J lost 1 base, and 11 bases lay in between. The CDR3 extends over 14 amino acids. CDR3 in DNA: TGCGCCAGCAGCAGGGGACTGCAGAACACTGAAGCTTTCTTT. This sequence encodes CASSRGLQNTEAFF.

This clonotype turned up a few times. V and J are TRBV24-1 and TRBJ2-3, with 7 bases identical to TRBD1. Looked up from germline, CDR1 is KGHDR and CDR2 is SFDVKD. The CDR3 length is 13 residues. V gave up 9 bases and J gave up 5 bases; unmatched junction bases: 7. Here the CDR3 reads CATGTVAQDTQYF. The DNA of the CDR3 is TGTGCCACCGGGACAGTTGCACAAGATACGCAGTATTTT.

This clonotype was observed a few times. The rearrangement joins TRBV5-6 to TRBJ1-2; D is unresolved. The CDR3 is 14 amino acids. Germline V lookup: CDR1 SGHDT, CDR2 YYEEEE. Trimming stripped 4 bases from V and 3 bases from J, with 13 bases between. The CDR3 loop is CASSQPAGDYGYTF. Written as DNA, the CDR3 is TGTGCCAGCAGCCAACCGGCTGGGGACTATGGCTACACCTTC.

This clonotype has just a few counts. The J gene is TRBJ2-5, the V gene TRBV15; the match to TRBD2 covers 11 bases. The CDR3 is 18 amino acids. Germline CDR1 is LNHNV and CDR2 is YYDKDF (reference sequence). Germline trimming cut 4 bases from V and 2 bases from J; bases unmatched to any gene: 12. The CDR3 spells CATSTPILAGAPQETQYF. CDR3 nucleotides: TGTGCCACCAGCACGCCGATACTAGCGGGGGCACCTCAAGAGACCCAGTACTTC.

This clonotype was found a few times. The genes are TRBV3-1 and TRBJ2-3; possibly TRBD1 for D (5 bases). V lost 7 bases and J lost 1, with 12 bases in between. There are 14 residues in the CDR3. Germline CDR1 is LGHDT and CDR2 is YNNKEL (reference sequence). The CDR3 DNA reads TGTGCCAGCACCTCCTCAGGGCGCACAGATACGCAGTATTTT. This gives the protein CASTSSGRTDTQYF.

The chain employs TRBV29-1 and TRBJ2-7, with D perhaps matching TRBD1 (6 bases). This CDR3 is built from 15 residues. Trimming stripped 7 bases from V and 3 bases from J, with 22 bases between. Germline CDR1 reads SQVTM; CDR2 reads ANQGSEA. The CDR3 DNA reads as TGCAGCGGGATCATAGGGGGACCTACGGTCTACGAGCAGTACTTC. Amino acids: CSGIIGGPTVYEQYF.

The chain has TRBV6-1 and TRBJ1-5; TRBD1 is a possible D gene (5 bases). The V end was cut by 4 bases, the J end by 12 bases, with 16 bases between. The CDR3 sequence is 13 residues long. Germline V gene sequence: CDR1 MNHNS, CDR2 SASEGT. The CDR3 is CASSGDPRQFQHF. Written as DNA, the CDR3 is TGTGCCAGCAGTGGGGACCCTCGACAGTTCCAGCATTTT.

V and J are TRBV25-1 and TRBJ2-1; D could derive from TRBD1 or TRBD2 (5 bases each). With 2 bases removed from V and 4 bases from J, the gap between germline ends came to 18 bases. The CDR3 has 17 amino acids. Germline V gene lookup returns CDR1 MGHDK and CDR2 SYGVNS. This chain's CDR3 is CASSETLMGWGYNEQFF. CDR3 nucleotides: TGTGCCAGCAGTGAAACCCTGATGGGCTGGGGGTACAATGAGCAGTTCTTC.

V gene TRBV9 combines with J gene TRBJ2-7; 8 bases line up with TRBD2. Germline V gene data show CDR1 as SGDLS and CDR2 as YYNGEE. The ends lost 1 base at V and 5 bases at J; junction bases unmatched: 17. The length of the CDR3 is 18 residues. DNA for the CDR3: TGTGCCAGCAGCGTATCGGTGCGGAGCGGGAGTTCCTTCGACGAGCAGTACTTC. It is translated as CASSVSVRSGSSFDEQYF.

The rearrangement uses TRBV6-5 and TRBJ2-7; 9 positions match TRBD2. V shed 6 bases and J 3 bases; nucleotides not matched to a gene: 9. CDR1 MNHEY and CDR2 SVGAGI come from the germline V gene. The CDR3 is 15 residues long. CDR3 in amino acids: CASSPPLAGHYEQYF. The DNA of the CDR3 is TGTGCCAGCAGCCCCCCCCTAGCGGGACACTACGAGCAGTACTTC.

This clonotype was counted ten times or more. The rearrangement joins TRBV11-2 to TRBJ2-1, with no clear D. The germline V gene has CDR1 SGHAT and CDR2 FQNNGV. Between the trimmed V and J ends, which lost 5 bases and 9 bases, there was a span of 20 bases. The CDR3 spans 15 residues. The CDR3 is CASSQSADQTREQFF. CDR3 DNA: TGTGCCAGCAGCCAATCGGCCGACCAAACTCGTGAGCAGTTCTTC.

The chain has TRBV11-2 and TRBJ2-3; 8 positions agree with TRBD2. The germline gives CDR1 SGHAT, CDR2 FQNNGV. This CDR3 has 16 residues. The J segment lost 2 bases and the V segment lost 4 bases, leaving 8 bases of the junction unmatched. The CDR3 bases are TGTGCCAGCAGCTCCCTGGGGCGGGGGGACACAGATACGCAGTATTTT. Translation gives CASSSLGRGDTDTQYF.

This clonotype appeared a single time. This chain links TRBV5-1 with TRBJ2-3; the match to TRBD2 covers 7 bases. This CDR3 has 16 residues. CDR1 and CDR2 from the germline V gene are SGHRS and YFSETQ. The V and J ends lost 0 bases and 4 bases, in that order; junction bases with no gene match: 8. CDR3 sequence reads: CASSLVAGVGSDTQYF. In nucleotides, the CDR3 is TGCGCCAGCAGCTTGGTTGCGGGGGTCGGGTCAGATACGCAGTATTTT.

V is TRBV11-3 and J is TRBJ2-7; TRBD2 agrees at 10 bases. Unmatched junction bases numbered 8, after V lost 2 bases and J lost 4 bases. The CDR3 has 16 amino acids. Germline loops: CDR1 SGHNT, CDR2 YENEEA. For the CDR3, the DNA is TGTGCCAGCAGCTTAATAGCGGGAGGAGGGTTATACGAGCAGTACTTC. Encoded protein: CASSLIAGGGLYEQYF.

The chain employs TRBV29-1 and TRBJ2-1; D possibly matches TRBD1 or TRBD2 (5 bases each). The CDR3 covers 14 residues. Germline values: CDR1 SQVTM, CDR2 ANQGSEA. Trimming took 2 bases from V and 2 from J, leaving 10 bases between them. The DNA of the CDR3 is TGCAGCGTTGAATCGGGGCAAACCTACAATGAGCAGTTCTTC. Its protein is CSVESGQTYNEQFF.

The rearrangement joins TRBV7-9 to TRBJ2-3; 8 bases agree with TRBD1. J lost 6 bases, V lost 3 bases, and 8 bases had no gene match. The CDR3 spans 15 residues. The germline V gene has CDR1 SEHNR and CDR2 FQNEAQ (reference sequence). Written as DNA, the CDR3 is TGTGCCAGCAGCTTTTCCGGACAGGGCGGGGATACGCAGTATTTT. Translated: CASSFSGQGGDTQYF.

This clonotype was found a few times. This rearrangement joins TRBV7-2 to TRBJ2-1, with TRBD2 identical over 16 bases. CDR3 length equals 17 residues. The trim removed 4 bases at V and 8 bases at J, leaving 8 bases unmatched. CDR1 is SGHTA, CDR2 FQGNSA, per germline. The CDR3 protein is CASSSPGLAGGLYEQFF. CDR3 bases: TGTGCCAGCAGCTCCCCGGGACTAGCGGGGGGGCTCTATGAGCAGTTCTTC.